In this sample, the clone carrying this T cell receptor (beta chain) turned up many times. Its antigen is still unknown. The CDR3 sequence is 13 residues long. V lost 0 bases and J lost 7; bases outside the gene matches: 3. From germline, CDR1 is ENHRY and CDR2 SYGVKD. MiXCR was run by TCRdb on the RACE reads, yielding one entry per CDR3 protein. The sample lists around 250,000 distinct CDR3 sequences, about 8.1% seen once, with 2.3% in the top ten. The sample originates from a study of human T cells and chemical hapten exposure. Whole-study results and caveats: Expanded TCRs were compared with controls, and the expanded TCRs formed significantly more large CDR3 similarity clusters. Because all patients had alopecia, their immune responses might differ from healthy ones.

Specified time point: pre-sensitization, week 0. Sample treatment: therapeutic diphenylcyclopropenone sensitization with weekly scalp DPC. Drawing of blood took place ahead of applying each patch test. The chain combines TRBV10-3 with TRBJ2-7; 7 bases match TRBD1. The sample in question was whole blood, obtained in connection with sensitization to the hapten diphenylcyclopropenone (DPC). This sequence was found in a woman in her forties with alopecia areata. Some clones in this sample may be carry-over from other donors' samples. Here the CDR3 DNA reads TGTGCCATCAGTGAGTCCCAGGGGGAAGAGCAGTACTTC. It is translated as CAISESQGEEQYF.